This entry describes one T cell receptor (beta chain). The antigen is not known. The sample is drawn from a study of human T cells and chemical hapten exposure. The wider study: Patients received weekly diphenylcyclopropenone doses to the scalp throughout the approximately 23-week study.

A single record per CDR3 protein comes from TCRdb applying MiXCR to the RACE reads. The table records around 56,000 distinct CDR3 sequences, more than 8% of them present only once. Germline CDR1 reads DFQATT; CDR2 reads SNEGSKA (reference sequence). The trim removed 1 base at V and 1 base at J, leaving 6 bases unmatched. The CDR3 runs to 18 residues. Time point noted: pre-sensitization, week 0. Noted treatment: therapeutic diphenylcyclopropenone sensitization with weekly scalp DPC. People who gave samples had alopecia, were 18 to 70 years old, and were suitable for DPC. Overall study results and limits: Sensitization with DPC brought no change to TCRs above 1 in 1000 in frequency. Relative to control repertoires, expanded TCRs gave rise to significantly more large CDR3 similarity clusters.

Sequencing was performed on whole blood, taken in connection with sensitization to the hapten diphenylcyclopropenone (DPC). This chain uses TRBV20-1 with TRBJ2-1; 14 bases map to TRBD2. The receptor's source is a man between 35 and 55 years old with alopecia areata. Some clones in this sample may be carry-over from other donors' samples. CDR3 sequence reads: CSARGTGTSGRSYNEQFF. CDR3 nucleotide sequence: TGCAGTGCTAGAGGTACCGGGACTAGCGGGAGATCCTACAATGAGCAGTTCTTC.